The T cell receptor (beta chain) described here comes from a study of identical twins. TCRdb reprocessed the 5' RACE reads with MiXCR, giving one entry per CDR3 protein. The data contain hundreds of thousands of distinct CDR3 sequences, roughly 6% of them singletons. This clonotype occurred a few times. The length of the CDR3 is 15 residues. Looked up from germline, CDR1 is SGHAT and CDR2 is FQNNGV. The V and J ends lost 6 bases and 0 bases respectively, with 14 bases between them. V is TRBV11-2 and J is TRBJ1-1; no definite D call. The source is a man in his late teens or twenties in good health. The specimen was naive T cells sorted from blood. The CDR3 DNA reads TGTGCCAGCAGGCTCCGGGAGAACATGAACACTGAAGCTTTCTTT. It specifies CASRLRENMNTEAFF.